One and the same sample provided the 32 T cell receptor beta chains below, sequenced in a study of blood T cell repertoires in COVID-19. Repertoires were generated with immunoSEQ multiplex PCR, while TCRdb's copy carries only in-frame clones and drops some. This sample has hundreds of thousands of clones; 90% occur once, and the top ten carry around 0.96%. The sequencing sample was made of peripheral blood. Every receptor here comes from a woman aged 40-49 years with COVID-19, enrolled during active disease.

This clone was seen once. For the CDR3, the DNA is TGTGCCAGCAGTTCGCAGGGAGAAGCTTTCTTT. Translation gives CASSSQGEAFF. This sequence joins TRBV28 and TRBJ1-1; tentatively, D is TRBD1 (5 bases). Germline V gene data show CDR1 as MDHEN and CDR2 as SYDVKM. V was pared by 4 bases and J by 8 bases, with 8 bases between. The CDR3 extends over 11 amino acids.

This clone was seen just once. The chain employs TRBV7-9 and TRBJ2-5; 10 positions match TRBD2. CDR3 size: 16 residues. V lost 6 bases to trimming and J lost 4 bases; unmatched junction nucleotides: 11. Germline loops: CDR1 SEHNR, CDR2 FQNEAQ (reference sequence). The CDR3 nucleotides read TGTGCCAGCAGTTTTGACGCTAGCGGGGGTCGAGAGACCCAGTACTTC. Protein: CASSFDASGGRETQYF.

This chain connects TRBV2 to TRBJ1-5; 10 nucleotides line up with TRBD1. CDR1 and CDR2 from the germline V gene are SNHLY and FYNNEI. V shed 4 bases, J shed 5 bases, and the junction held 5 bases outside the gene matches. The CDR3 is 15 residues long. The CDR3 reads CASSGSGTGDQPQHF. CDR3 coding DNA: TGTGCCAGCAGTGGATCAGGGACAGGGGATCAGCCCCAGCATTTT.

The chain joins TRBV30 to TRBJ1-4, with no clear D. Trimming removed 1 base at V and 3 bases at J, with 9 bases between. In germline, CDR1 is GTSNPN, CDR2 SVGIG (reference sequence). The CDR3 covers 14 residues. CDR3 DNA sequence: TGTGCCTGGAGTGGGAAGACTTCTAATGAAAAACTGTTTTTT. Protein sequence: CAWSGKTSNEKLFF.

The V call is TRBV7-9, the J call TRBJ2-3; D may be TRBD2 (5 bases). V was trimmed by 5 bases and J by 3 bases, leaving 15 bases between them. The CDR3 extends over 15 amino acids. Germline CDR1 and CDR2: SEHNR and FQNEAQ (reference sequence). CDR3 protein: CASSPGLSDTDTQYF. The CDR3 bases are TGTGCCAGCAGCCCCGGACTGTCCGATACAGATACGCAGTATTTT.

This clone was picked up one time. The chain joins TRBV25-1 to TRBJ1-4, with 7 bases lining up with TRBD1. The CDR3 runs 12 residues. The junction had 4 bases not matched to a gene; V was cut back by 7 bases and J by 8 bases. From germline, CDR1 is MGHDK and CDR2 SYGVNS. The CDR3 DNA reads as TGTGCCAGCAAGGGACAGTCCGAAAAACTGTTTTTT. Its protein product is CASKGQSEKLFF.

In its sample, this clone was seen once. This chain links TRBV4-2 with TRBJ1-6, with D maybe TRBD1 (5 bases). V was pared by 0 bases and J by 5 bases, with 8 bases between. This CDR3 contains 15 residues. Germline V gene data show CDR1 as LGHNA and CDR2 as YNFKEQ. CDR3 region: CASSQDKGNNSPLHF. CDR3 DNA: TGTGCCAGCAGCCAAGATAAGGGGAATAATTCACCCCTCCACTTT.

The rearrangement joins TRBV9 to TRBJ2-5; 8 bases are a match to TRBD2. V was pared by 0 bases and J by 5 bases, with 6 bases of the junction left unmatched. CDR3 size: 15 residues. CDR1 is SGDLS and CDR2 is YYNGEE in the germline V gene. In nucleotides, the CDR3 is TGTGCCAGCAGCGTAGCGGGGGGGGACCGGGAGACCCAGTACTTC. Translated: CASSVAGGDRETQYF.

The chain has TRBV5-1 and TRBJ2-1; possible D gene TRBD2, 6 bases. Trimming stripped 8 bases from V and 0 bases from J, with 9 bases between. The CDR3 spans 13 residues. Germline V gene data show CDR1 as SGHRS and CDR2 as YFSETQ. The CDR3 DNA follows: TGCGCCAGTCAGACTAGCTCCTACAATGAGCAGTTCTTC. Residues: CASQTSSYNEQFF.

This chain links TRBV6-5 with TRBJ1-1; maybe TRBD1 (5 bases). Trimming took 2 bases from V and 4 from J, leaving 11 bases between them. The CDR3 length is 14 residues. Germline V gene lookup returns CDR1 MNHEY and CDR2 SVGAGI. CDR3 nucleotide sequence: TGTGCCAGCAGTTACACGGGGGAGGGCACTGAAGCTTTCTTT. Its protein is CASSYTGEGTEAFF.

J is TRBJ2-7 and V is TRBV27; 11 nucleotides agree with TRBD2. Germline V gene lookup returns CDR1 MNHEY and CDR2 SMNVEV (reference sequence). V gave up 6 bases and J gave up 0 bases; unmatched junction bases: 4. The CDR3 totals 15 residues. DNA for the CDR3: TGTGCCAGCAGAGTGGGACTAGCGGTCTCCTACGAGCAGTACTTC. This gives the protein CASRVGLAVSYEQYF.

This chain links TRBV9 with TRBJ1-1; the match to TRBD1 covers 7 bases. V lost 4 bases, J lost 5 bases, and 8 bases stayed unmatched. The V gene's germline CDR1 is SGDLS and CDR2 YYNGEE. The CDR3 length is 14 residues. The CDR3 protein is CASSSHRGGTEAFF. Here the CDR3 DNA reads TGTGCCAGCAGCAGCCACAGGGGTGGGACTGAAGCTTTCTTT.

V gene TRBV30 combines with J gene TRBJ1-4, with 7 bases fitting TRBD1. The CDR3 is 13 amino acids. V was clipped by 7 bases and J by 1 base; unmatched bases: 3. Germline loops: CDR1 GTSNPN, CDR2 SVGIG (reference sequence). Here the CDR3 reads CAYQGVTNEKLFF. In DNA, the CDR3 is TGTGCCTACCAGGGGGTAACTAATGAAAAACTGTTTTTT.

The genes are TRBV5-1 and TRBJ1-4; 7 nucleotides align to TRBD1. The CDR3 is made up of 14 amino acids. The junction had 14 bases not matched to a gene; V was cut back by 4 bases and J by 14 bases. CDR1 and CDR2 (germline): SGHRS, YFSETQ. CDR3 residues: CASSAGQRPEGLFF. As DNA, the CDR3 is TGCGCCAGCAGCGCGGGACAGCGACCCGAGGGGCTGTTTTTT.

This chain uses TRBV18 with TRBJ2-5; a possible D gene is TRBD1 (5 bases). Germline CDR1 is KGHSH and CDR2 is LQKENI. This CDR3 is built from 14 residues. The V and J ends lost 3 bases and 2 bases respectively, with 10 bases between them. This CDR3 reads CASSPQAGQETQYF. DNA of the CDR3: TGTGCCAGCTCACCCCAGGCAGGGCAAGAGACCCAGTACTTC.

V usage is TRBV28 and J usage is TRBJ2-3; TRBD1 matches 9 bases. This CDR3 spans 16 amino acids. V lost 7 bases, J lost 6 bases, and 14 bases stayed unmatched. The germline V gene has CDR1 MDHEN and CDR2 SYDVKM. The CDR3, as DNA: TGTGCCAGCACGCCCCACAGGGGGCGCGAGTCTGATACGCAGTATTTT. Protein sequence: CASTPHRGRESDTQYF.

CDR3 in amino acids: CASSFGGPGGADNYGYTF. The CDR3 region has the DNA TGTGCCAGCAGTTTTGGAGGTCCGGGAGGGGCGGATAACTATGGCTACACCTTC. V gene TRBV28 combines with J gene TRBJ1-2, with D tentatively TRBD1 (5 bases). The CDR3 is 18 residues long. Germline assignment: CDR1 MDHEN and CDR2 SYDVKM. Trimming removed 3 bases at V and 1 base at J, with 21 bases between.

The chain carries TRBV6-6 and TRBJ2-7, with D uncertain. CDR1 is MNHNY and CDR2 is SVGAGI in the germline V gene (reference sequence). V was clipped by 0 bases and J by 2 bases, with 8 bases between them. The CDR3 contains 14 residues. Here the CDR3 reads CASSYSTLTYEQYF. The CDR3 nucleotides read TGTGCCAGCAGTTACTCCACATTGACCTACGAGCAGTACTTC.

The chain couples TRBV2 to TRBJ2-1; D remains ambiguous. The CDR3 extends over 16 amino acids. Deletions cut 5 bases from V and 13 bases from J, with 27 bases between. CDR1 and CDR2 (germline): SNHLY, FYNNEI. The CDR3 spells CASSYDKGLGTMTQFF. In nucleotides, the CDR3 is TGTGCCAGCAGTTACGACAAAGGCTTGGGCACCATGACCCAGTTCTTC.

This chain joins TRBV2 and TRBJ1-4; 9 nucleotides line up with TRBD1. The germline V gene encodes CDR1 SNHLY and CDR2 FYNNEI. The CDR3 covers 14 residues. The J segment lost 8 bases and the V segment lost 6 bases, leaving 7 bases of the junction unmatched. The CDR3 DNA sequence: TGTGCCAGCAGGTCCGGGACAGGGAACGAAAAACTGTTTTTT. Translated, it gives CASRSGTGNEKLFF.

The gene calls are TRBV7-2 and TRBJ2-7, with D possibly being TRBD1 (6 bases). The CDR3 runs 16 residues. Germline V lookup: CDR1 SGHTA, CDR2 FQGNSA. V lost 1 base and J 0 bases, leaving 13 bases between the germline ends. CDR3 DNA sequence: TGTGCCAGCAGCTTAGGGACAGCTGATAACTCCTACGAGCAGTACTTC. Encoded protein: CASSLGTADNSYEQYF.

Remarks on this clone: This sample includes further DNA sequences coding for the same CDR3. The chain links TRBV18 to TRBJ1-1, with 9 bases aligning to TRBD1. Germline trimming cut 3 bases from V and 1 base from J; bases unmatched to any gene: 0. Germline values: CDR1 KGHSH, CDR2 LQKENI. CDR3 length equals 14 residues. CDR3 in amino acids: CASSPGQGNTEAFF. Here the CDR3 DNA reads TGTGCCAGCTCACCGGGACAGGGGAACACTGAAGCTTTCTTT.

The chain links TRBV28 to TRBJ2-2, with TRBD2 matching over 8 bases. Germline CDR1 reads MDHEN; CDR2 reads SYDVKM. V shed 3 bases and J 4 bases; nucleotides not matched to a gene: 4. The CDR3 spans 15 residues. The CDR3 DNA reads TGTGCCAGCAGTTTCACCGGGGGGGGCACCGGGGAGCTGTTTTTT. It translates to CASSFTGGGTGELFF.

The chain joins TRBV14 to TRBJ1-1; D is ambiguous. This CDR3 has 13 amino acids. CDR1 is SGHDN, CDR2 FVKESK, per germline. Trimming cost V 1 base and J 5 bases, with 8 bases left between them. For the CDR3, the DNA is TGTGCCAGCAGCCAAGTACTAGGGACTGAAGCTTTCTTT. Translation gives CASSQVLGTEAFF.

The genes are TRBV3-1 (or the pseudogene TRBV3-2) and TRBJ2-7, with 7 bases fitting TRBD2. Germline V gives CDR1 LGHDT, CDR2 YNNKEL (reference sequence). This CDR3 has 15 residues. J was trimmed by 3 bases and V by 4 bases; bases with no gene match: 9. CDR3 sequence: CASSLRLASNYEQYF. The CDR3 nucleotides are TGTGCCAGCAGCCTACGACTAGCATCCAACTACGAGCAGTACTTC.

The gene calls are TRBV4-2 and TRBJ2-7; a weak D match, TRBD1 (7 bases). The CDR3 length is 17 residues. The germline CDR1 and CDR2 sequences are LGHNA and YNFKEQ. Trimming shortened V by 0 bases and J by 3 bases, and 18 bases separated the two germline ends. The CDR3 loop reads CASSQDWGPRGVYEQYF. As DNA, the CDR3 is TGTGCCAGCAGCCAAGATTGGGGCCCCAGGGGGGTCTACGAGCAGTACTTC.

CDR3 protein: CASRPRLGPVNEQFF. The CDR3 DNA sequence: TGTGCCAGTAGACCGAGACTAGGCCCCGTTAATGAGCAGTTCTTC. The chain recombines TRBV19 with TRBJ2-1; D may be TRBD2 (6 bases). The CDR3 covers 15 residues. V shed 6 bases and J shed 7 bases, with 19 bases lying between them. Germline lookup yields CDR1 LNHDA and CDR2 SQIVND (reference sequence).

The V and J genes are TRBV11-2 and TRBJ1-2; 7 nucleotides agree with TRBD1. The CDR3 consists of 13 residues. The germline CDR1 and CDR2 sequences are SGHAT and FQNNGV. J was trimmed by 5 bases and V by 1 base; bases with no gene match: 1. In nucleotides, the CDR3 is TGTGCCAGCAGCTTAGGGACAGGTTATGGCTACACCTTC. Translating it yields CASSLGTGYGYTF.

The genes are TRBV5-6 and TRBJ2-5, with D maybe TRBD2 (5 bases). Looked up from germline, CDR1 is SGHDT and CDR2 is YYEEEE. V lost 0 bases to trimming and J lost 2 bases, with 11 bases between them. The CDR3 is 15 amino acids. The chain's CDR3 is CASSLAGISQETQYF. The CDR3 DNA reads TGTGCCAGCAGCTTGGCGGGGATTAGTCAAGAGACCCAGTACTTC.

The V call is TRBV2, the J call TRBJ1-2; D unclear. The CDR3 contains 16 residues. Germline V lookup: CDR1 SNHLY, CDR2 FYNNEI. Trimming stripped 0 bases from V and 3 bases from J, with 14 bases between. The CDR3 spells CASSEAKVGSYYGYTF. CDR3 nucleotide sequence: TGTGCCAGCAGTGAAGCAAAGGTGGGGAGCTACTATGGCTACACCTTC.

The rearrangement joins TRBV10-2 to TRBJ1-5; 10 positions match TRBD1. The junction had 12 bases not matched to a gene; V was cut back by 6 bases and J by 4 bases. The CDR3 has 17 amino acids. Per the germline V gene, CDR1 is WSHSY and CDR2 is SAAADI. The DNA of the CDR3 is TGCGCCAGCAGCCAAGTCGCCGGACAGGGGGGAAATCAGCCCCAGCATTTT. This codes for CASSQVAGQGGNQPQHF.

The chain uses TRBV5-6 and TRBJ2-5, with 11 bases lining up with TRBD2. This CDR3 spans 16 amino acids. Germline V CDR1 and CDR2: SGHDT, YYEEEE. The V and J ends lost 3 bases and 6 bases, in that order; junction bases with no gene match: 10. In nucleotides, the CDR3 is TGTGCCAGCAGCTCTTCTAGCGGGAGGACGTTAAAGACCCAGTACTTC. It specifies CASSSSSGRTLKTQYF.